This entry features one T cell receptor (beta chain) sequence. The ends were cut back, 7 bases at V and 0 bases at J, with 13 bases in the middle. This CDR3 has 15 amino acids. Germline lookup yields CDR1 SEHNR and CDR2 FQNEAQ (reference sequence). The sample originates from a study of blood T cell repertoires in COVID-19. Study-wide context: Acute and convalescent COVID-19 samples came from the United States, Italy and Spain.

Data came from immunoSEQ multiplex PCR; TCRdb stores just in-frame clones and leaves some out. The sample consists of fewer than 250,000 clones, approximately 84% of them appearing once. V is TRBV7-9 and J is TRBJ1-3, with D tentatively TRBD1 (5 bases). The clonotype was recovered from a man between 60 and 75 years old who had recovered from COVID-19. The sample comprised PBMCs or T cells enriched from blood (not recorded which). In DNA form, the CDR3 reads TGTGCCAGCACCGTGGGGGGTTCCTCTGGAAACACCATATATTTT. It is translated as CASTVGGSSGNTIYF. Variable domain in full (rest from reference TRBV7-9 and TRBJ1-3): DTGVSQNPRHKITKRGQNVTFRCDPISEHNRLYWYRQTLGQGPEFLTYFQNEAQLEKSRLLSDRFSAERPKGSFSTLEIQRTEQGDSAMYLCASTVGGSSGNTIYFGEGSWLTVV.